The 29 T cell receptor beta chains listed next were all sequenced from one sample in a study of cytomegalovirus exposure and HLA in healthy donors. Method: immunoSEQ multiplex PCR; TCRdb's copy keeps in-frame clones and lacks some. The profile shows 100,000 to 150,000 clones, about 88% of them singletons. Sequencing input: PBMCs. Receptors originate from a woman in her late teens or twenties in good health and CMV-seronegative.

This chain joins TRBV5-4 and TRBJ2-5; 12 nucleotides agree with TRBD2. The CDR3 totals 15 residues. CDR1 is SGHNT, CDR2 YYREEE, per germline (reference sequence). With V trimmed by 4 bases and J by 4 bases, 5 bases remained unmatched. This CDR3 reads CASSPGLAGSETQYF. CDR3 bases: TGTGCCAGCAGCCCGGGACTAGCGGGTTCAGAGACCCAGTACTTC.

The chain has TRBV5-1 and TRBJ2-2, with a weak D call TRBD2 (7 bases). Germline CDR1 reads SGHRS; CDR2 reads YFSETQ. The CDR3 is 15 amino acids. The V end was cut by 3 bases, the J end by 3 bases, with 12 bases between. CDR3 nucleotide sequence: TGCGCCAGCAGCTCGGGGGGCGCGGACACCGGGGAGCTGTTTTTT. Protein: CASSSGGADTGELFF.

The chain is built from TRBV19 and TRBJ1-2; TRBD1 matches 8 bases. CDR1 is LNHDA, CDR2 SQIVND, per germline (reference sequence). V lost 7 bases, J lost 3 bases, and 7 bases stayed unmatched. The CDR3 has 14 amino acids. In DNA, the CDR3 is TGTGCCAGTACCGACAGGGGCGAGGACTATGGCTACACCTTC. Residues: CASTDRGEDYGYTF.

This chain uses TRBV11-2 with TRBJ2-1; no clear D gene. This CDR3 has 14 amino acids. Per the germline V gene, CDR1 is SGHAT and CDR2 is FQNNGV. With 0 bases removed from V and 6 bases from J, the gap between germline ends came to 9 bases. The CDR3 nucleotides read TGTGCCAGCAGCTTAGACCCCACCAGCAATGAGCAGTTCTTC. Its protein is CASSLDPTSNEQFF.

V and J are TRBV28 and TRBJ2-7; no clear D. This CDR3 region has 15 residues. Germline V CDR1 and CDR2: MDHEN, SYDVKM. V was trimmed by 2 bases and J by 3 bases, leaving 14 bases between them. CDR3 sequence reads: CASSLKSGWDYEQYV. CDR3 sequence (DNA): TGTGCCAGCAGTTTAAAATCTGGCTGGGACTACGAGCAGTACGTC.

V gene TRBV30 combines with J gene TRBJ2-7; 9 bases fit TRBD1. The CDR3 loop spans 13 amino acids. Germline V gene sequence: CDR1 GTSNPN, CDR2 SVGIG (reference sequence). The ends lost 2 bases at V and 5 bases at J; junction bases unmatched: 4. CDR3 sequence (DNA): TGTGCCTGGAGTCCGGACAGGGGTAACGAGCAGTACGTC. This sequence encodes CAWSPDRGNEQYV.

The chain is built from TRBV5-1 and TRBJ2-5; D remains ambiguous. The V end was cut by 1 base, the J end by 0 bases, with 13 bases between. This CDR3 has 16 amino acids. The V gene's germline CDR1 is SGHRS and CDR2 YFSETQ. CDR3 protein: CASSLRVGAYQETQYF. CDR3 nucleotides: TGCGCCAGCAGCTTGCGGGTAGGAGCGTACCAAGAGACCCAGTACTTC.

The chain carries TRBV28 and TRBJ2-7; possibly TRBD1 for D (7 bases). The CDR3 spans 12 residues. Looked up from germline, CDR1 is MDHEN and CDR2 is SYDVKM. The V gene lost 6 bases and the J gene lost 7 bases, with 13 bases spanning the gap. The CDR3 nucleotides read TGTGCCAGCAGGAGCAGGGGGAGGGAGCAGTACTTC. Protein sequence: CASRSRGREQYF.

This chain links TRBV9 with TRBJ2-3; D not certain. Trimming stripped 3 bases from V and 2 bases from J, with 22 bases between. Germline V gene data show CDR1 as SGDLS and CDR2 as YYNGEE. This CDR3 has 18 amino acids. Written as DNA, the CDR3 is TGTGCCAGCAGCGCCCACTCTCTCGGTCTCGAAGACACAGATACGCAGTATTTT. Translation gives CASSAHSLGLEDTDTQYF.

The chain uses TRBV15 and TRBJ1-4; TRBD1 matches at 8 bases. Germline V CDR1 and CDR2: LNHNV, YYDKDF (reference sequence). The CDR3 has 13 amino acids. This CDR3 is CATRTGYNEKLFF. As DNA, the CDR3 is TGTGCTACGAGGACAGGGTATAATGAAAAACTGTTTTTT.

The V call is TRBV11-2, the J call TRBJ2-5; tentatively, D is TRBD1 (6 bases). In germline, CDR1 is SGHAT, CDR2 FQNNGV. This CDR3 has 14 amino acids. V shed 6 bases and J shed 4 bases, with 15 bases lying between them. In DNA form, the CDR3 reads TGTGCCAGCAGTCTGGCAGGGGTAGGAGAGACCCAGTACTTC. It is translated as CASSLAGVGETQYF.

The chain couples TRBV7-8 to TRBJ1-1; tentatively, D is TRBD1 (6 bases). The length of the CDR3 is 15 residues. V was shortened by 2 bases and J by 4 bases, with 14 bases between the two germline ends. CDR1 is SGHVS, CDR2 FQNEAQ, per germline. DNA for the CDR3: TGTGCCAGCAGCTTATCAGGGGATTGGGGCACTGAAGCTTTCTTT. Its protein is CASSLSGDWGTEAFF.

CDR3 nucleotide sequence: TGTGCCAGCAGTTTACTACGGGGAGAGACCCAGTACTTC. Translating gives CASSLLRGETQYF. The genes are TRBV27 and TRBJ2-5; D perhaps matches TRBD2 (5 bases). The V and J ends lost 2 bases and 4 bases respectively, with 8 bases between them. This CDR3 contains 13 residues. The germline gives CDR1 MNHEY, CDR2 SMNVEV (reference sequence).

The J gene is TRBJ2-2, the V gene TRBV28, with D maybe TRBD2 (7 bases). V was cut by 7 bases and J by 6 bases, with 24 bases left in between. Germline lookup yields CDR1 MDHEN and CDR2 SYDVKM. This CDR3 contains 17 residues. The CDR3 loop reads CASTSSSDWGGSGELFF. The CDR3 DNA follows: TGTGCCAGCACCTCAAGCAGCGATTGGGGGGGCTCCGGGGAGCTGTTTTTT. The whole variable domain, remainder taken from reference TRBV28 and TRBJ2-2, is DVKVTQSSRYLVKRTGEKVFLECVQDMDHENMFWYRQDPGLGLRLIYFSYDVKMKEKGDIPEGYSVSREKKERFSLILESASTNQTSMYLCASTSSSDWGGSGELFFGEGSRLTVL.

This sequence joins TRBV7-6 and TRBJ1-6; 8 bases map to TRBD1. The length of the CDR3 is 16 residues. With V trimmed by 1 base and J by 6 bases, 5 bases remained unmatched. Germline V lookup: CDR1 SGHVS, CDR2 FNYEAQ. CDR3 sequence: CASSLGAGGGNSPLHF. The DNA of the CDR3 is TGTGCCAGCAGCTTAGGAGCAGGGGGCGGTAATTCACCCCTCCACTTT.

This chain links TRBV11-2 with TRBJ2-7; possibly TRBD1 for D (7 bases). V lost 2 bases and J 3 bases, leaving 11 bases between the germline ends. Germline loops: CDR1 SGHAT, CDR2 FQNNGV. This CDR3 has 14 amino acids. The CDR3 protein is CASSLHQGGYEQYF. The CDR3 DNA is TGTGCCAGCAGCTTACACCAGGGGGGCTACGAGCAGTACTTC.

This chain joins TRBV10-3 and TRBJ2-7, with 10 bases fitting TRBD1. With 6 bases clipped from V and 1 base from J, the junction kept 3 bases outside the gene matches. The CDR3 is 14 amino acids. CDR1 ENHRY and CDR2 SYGVKD come from the germline V gene. The CDR3 reads CAIRGQGPSYEQYF. In DNA form, the CDR3 reads TGTGCCATCAGGGGACAGGGGCCTTCCTACGAGCAGTACTTC.

This clone showed up just once. This chain connects TRBV18 to TRBJ1-1; D is ambiguous. This CDR3 region has 13 residues. The germline gives CDR1 KGHSH, CDR2 LQKENI. The V and J ends lost 0 bases and 2 bases respectively, with 4 bases between them. The CDR3 sequence: CASSPPLNTEAFF. The CDR3 DNA sequence: TGTGCCAGCTCACCACCACTAAACACTGAAGCTTTCTTT. Full variable domain (outside the CDR3, taken from reference TRBV18 and TRBJ1-1): NAGVMQNPRHLVRRRGQEARLRCSPMKGHSHVYWYRQLPEEGLKFMVYLQKENIIDESGMPKERFSAEFPKEGPSILRIQQVVRGDSAAYFCASSPPLNTEAFFGQGTRLTVV.

This clone has just a few counts. The chain links TRBV7-2 to TRBJ1-5, with 8 nucleotides matching TRBD1. This CDR3 has 13 amino acids. Germline-derived CDR1 and CDR2 are SGHTA and FQGNSA. With 5 bases clipped from V and 5 bases from J, the junction kept 2 bases outside the gene matches. The CDR3 is CASSVQGDQPQHF. CDR3 DNA: TGTGCCAGCAGCGTACAGGGGGATCAGCCCCAGCATTTT.

The chain links TRBV4-1 to TRBJ1-3; D might be TRBD1 (5 bases). V was trimmed by 0 bases and J by 4 bases, leaving 10 bases between them. The CDR3 sequence is 15 residues long. CDR1 and CDR2 from the germline V gene are MGHRA and YSYEKL. Here the CDR3 reads CASSQDQGHGNTIYF. The CDR3 DNA reads as TGCGCCAGCAGCCAAGATCAAGGACACGGAAACACCATATATTTT.

The chain couples TRBV10-3 to TRBJ1-4; 8 bases are shared with TRBD1. CDR3 length: 12 residues. The V gene's germline CDR1 is ENHRY and CDR2 SYGVKD. With 10 bases clipped from V and 8 bases from J, the junction kept 6 bases outside the gene matches. The CDR3 DNA reads as TGTGCCACTGGGACAGGAGGAGAAAAACTGTTTTTT. Residues: CATGTGGEKLFF.

This clone has only one observation. The chain employs TRBV30 and TRBJ2-5, with 7 positions matching TRBD1. The CDR3 totals 16 residues. Trimming cost V 2 bases and J 0 bases; bases outside gene matches: 9. Germline-derived CDR1 and CDR2 are GTSNPN and SVGIG (reference sequence). CDR3 nucleotides: TGTGCCTGGAGTTTAGGGACAGACATGTACCAAGAGACCCAGTACTTC. Its translation: CAWSLGTDMYQETQYF.

The V gene is TRBV7-9, the J gene TRBJ2-7; D is ambiguous. This CDR3 spans 11 amino acids. Trimming stripped 5 bases from V and 2 bases from J, with 4 bases between. Germline CDR1 is SEHNR and CDR2 is FQNEAQ (reference sequence). The CDR3 loop reads CASSATYEQYF. Here the CDR3 DNA reads TGTGCCAGCAGCGCTACCTACGAGCAGTACTTC.

The table lists this clone with a few counts. The J gene is TRBJ2-7, the V gene TRBV6-1; D remains ambiguous. Trimming pared 4 bases from V and 0 bases from J, leaving 10 bases between. Germline CDR1 reads MNHNS; CDR2 reads SASEGT. This CDR3 has 14 residues. The CDR3 protein is CASSGGGDSYEQYF. The DNA for the CDR3 is TGTGCCAGCAGTGGTGGCGGAGACTCCTACGAGCAGTACTTC.

The chain uses TRBV27 and TRBJ2-1; 7 positions match TRBD1. This CDR3 region has 13 residues. The germline CDR1 and CDR2 sequences are MNHEY and SMNVEV (reference sequence). Trimming cost V 5 bases and J 7 bases; bases outside gene matches: 5. The CDR3 spells CASSIQGPNEQFF. The CDR3 DNA sequence: TGTGCCAGCAGTATACAGGGGCCGAATGAGCAGTTCTTC.

The gene calls are TRBV7-8 and TRBJ2-5; 7 nucleotides agree with TRBD2. The trim removed 2 bases at V and 6 bases at J, leaving 15 bases unmatched. The CDR3 sequence is 17 residues long. Germline CDR1 reads SGHVS; CDR2 reads FQNEAQ. The CDR3 sequence is CASSLKVAGEGGKTQYF. For the CDR3, the DNA is TGTGCCAGCAGCTTAAAAGTGGCGGGGGAAGGAGGAAAGACCCAGTACTTC.

This clone was observed a single time. The rearrangement uses TRBV4-3 and TRBJ2-1; 11 bases line up with TRBD2. The ends lost 0 bases at V and 7 bases at J; junction bases unmatched: 14. CDR1 is LGHNA and CDR2 is YSLEER in the germline V gene. The CDR3 consists of 19 residues. CDR3 in amino acids: CASSQDRSRSGRAGNEQFF. In DNA, the CDR3 is TGCGCCAGCAGCCAAGATCGGAGTCGTAGCGGGAGGGCCGGGAATGAGCAGTTCTTC.

The chain is built from TRBV6-5 and TRBJ1-1; 8 bases align to TRBD1. Germline CDR1 is MNHEY and CDR2 is SVGAGI. After removal of 5 bases from V and 3 bases from J, the junction contained 5 bases not matched to a gene. There are 14 residues in the CDR3. The CDR3 region has the DNA TGTGCCAGCAGTACGGACAGGGAGGACACTGAAGCTTTCTTT. It is translated as CASSTDREDTEAFF.

The gene calls are TRBV2 and TRBJ2-7; possibly TRBD2 for D (6 bases). Germline V gene data show CDR1 as SNHLY and CDR2 as FYNNEI. Trimming shortened V by 10 bases and J by 1 base, and 17 bases separated the two germline ends. This CDR3 has 14 residues. The chain's CDR3 is CATQGTATSYEQYV. CDR3 bases: TGTGCCACCCAAGGGACTGCTACTTCCTACGAGCAGTACGTC.